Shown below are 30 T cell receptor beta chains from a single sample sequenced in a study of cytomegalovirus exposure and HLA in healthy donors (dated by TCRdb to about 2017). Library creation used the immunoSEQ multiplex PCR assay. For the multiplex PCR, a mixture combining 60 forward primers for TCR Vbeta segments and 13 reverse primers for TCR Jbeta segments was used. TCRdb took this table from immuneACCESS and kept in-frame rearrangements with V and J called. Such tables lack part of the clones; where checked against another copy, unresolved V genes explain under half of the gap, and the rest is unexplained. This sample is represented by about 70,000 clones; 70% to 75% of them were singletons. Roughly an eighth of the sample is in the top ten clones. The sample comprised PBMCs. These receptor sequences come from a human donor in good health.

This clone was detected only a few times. The chain's CDR3 is CASRDDRVSNQPQHF. In DNA form, the CDR3 reads TGTGCCAGCAGGGATGACAGGGTTAGCAATCAGCCCCAGCATTTT. This rearrangement joins TRBV2 to TRBJ1-5; 7 nucleotides line up with TRBD1. Trimming at V came to 6 bases and at J to 0 bases, leaving 5 bases not matched to a gene. CDR1 and CDR2 (germline): SNHLY, FYNNEI. The CDR3 has 15 residues.

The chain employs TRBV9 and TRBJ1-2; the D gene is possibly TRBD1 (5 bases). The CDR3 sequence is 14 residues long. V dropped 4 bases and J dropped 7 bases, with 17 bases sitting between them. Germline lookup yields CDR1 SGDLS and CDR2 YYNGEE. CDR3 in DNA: TGTGCCAGCAGCCCCATTGGGGGGGTTCGTGGCTACACCTTC. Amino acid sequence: CASSPIGGVRGYTF.

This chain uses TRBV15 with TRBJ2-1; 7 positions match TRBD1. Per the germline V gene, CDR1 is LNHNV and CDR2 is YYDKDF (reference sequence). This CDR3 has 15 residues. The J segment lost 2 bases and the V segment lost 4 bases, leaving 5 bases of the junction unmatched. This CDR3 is CATSKNRGPYNEQFF. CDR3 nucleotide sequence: TGTGCCACCAGCAAGAACAGGGGCCCCTACAATGAGCAGTTCTTC.

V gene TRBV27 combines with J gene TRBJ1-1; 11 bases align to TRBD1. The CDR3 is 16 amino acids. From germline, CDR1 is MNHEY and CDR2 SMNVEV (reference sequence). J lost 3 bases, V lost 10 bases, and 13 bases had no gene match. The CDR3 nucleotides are TGTGCCAACACCGGACAGGGGGCGGACGGGGACACTGAAGCTTTCTTT. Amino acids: CANTGQGADGDTEAFF.

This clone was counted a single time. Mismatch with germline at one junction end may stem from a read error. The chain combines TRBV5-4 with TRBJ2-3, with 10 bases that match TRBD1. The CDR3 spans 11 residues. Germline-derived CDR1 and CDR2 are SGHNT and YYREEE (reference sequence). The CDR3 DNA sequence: TGTGCCAGCAGCATCGGGACAGGGGAGAATTTT. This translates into CASSIGTGENF.

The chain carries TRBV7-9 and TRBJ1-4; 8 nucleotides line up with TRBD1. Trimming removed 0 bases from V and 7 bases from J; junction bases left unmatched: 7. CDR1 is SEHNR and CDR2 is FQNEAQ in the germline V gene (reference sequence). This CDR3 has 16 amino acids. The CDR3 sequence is CASSLAADRGGEKLFF. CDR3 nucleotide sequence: TGTGCCAGCAGCTTAGCGGCAGACAGGGGAGGTGAAAAACTGTTTTTT.

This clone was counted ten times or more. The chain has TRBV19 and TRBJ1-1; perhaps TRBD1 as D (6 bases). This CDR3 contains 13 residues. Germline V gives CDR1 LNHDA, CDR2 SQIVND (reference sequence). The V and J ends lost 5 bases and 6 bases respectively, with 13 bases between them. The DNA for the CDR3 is TGTGCCAGTAGTTTACAGGGAAGATCTGAAGCTTTCTTT. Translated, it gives CASSLQGRSEAFF.

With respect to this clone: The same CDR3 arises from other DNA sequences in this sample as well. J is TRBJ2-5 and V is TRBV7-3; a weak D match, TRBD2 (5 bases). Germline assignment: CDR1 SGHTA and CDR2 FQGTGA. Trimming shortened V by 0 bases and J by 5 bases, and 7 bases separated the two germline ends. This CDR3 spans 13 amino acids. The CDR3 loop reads CASSLTRGETQYF. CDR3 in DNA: TGTGCCAGCAGCTTAACTAGAGGGGAGACCCAGTACTTC.

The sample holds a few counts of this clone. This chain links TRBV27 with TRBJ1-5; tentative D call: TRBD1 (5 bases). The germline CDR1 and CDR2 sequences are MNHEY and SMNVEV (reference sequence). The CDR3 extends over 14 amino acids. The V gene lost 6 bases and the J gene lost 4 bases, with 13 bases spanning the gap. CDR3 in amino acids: CASSPQDLNQPQHF. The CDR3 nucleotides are TGTGCCAGCAGCCCACAGGACCTAAATCAGCCCCAGCATTTT.

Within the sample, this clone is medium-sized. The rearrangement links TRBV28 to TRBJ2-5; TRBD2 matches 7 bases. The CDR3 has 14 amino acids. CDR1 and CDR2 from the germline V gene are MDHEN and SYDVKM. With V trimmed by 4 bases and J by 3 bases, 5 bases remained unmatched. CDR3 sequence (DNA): TGTGCCAGCAGTTGGGACTACTCCAAAGAGACCCAGTACTTC. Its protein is CASSWDYSKETQYF.

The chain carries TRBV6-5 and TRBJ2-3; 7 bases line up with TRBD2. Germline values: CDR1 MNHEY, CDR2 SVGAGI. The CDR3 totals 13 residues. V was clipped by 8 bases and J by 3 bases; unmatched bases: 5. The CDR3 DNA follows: TGTGCCAGCCAGCTAGCGGAGACAGATACGCAGTATTTT. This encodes CASQLAETDTQYF.

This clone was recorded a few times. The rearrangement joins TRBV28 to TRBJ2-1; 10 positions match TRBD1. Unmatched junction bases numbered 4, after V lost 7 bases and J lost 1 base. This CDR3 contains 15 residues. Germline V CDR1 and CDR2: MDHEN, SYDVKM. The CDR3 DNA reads TGTGCCAGCATGGTGGGACAGGGGTCCTACAATGAGCAGTTCTTC. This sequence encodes CASMVGQGSYNEQFF. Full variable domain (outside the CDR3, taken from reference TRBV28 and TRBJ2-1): DVKVTQSSRYLVKRTGEKVFLECVQDMDHENMFWYRQDPGLGLRLIYFSYDVKMKEKGDIPEGYSVSREKKERFSLILESASTNQTSMYLCASMVGQGSYNEQFFGPGTRLTVL.

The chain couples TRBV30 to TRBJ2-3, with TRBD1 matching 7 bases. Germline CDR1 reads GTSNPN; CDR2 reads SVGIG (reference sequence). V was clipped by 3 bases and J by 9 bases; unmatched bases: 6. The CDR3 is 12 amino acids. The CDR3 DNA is TGTGCCTGGAGGGGACAGAAGGACACGCAGTATTTT. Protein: CAWRGQKDTQYF.

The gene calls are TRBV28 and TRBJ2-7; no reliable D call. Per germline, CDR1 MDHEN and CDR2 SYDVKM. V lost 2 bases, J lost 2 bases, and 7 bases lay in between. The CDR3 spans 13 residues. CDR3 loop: CASSLGLTYEQYF. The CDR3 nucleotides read TGTGCCAGCAGTTTAGGGCTGACCTACGAGCAGTACTTC.

The CDR3 nucleotides are TGTGCCAGCAGCAGGAGACTAGCGGGAGAAGCCTACGAGCAGTACTTC. Its protein is CASSRRLAGEAYEQYF. The chain combines TRBV7-9 with TRBJ2-7, with 12 positions matching TRBD2. Germline V gene sequence: CDR1 SEHNR, CDR2 FQNEAQ (reference sequence). The CDR3 contains 16 residues. Germline trimming cut 5 bases from V and 2 bases from J; bases unmatched to any gene: 7.

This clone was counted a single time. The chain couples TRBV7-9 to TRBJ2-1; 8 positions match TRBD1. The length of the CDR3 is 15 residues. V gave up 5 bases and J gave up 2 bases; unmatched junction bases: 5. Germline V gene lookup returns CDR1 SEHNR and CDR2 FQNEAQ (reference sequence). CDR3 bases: TGTGCCAGCAGCCGCGGACAGGGCGCCTACAATGAGCAGTTCTTC. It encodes CASSRGQGAYNEQFF.

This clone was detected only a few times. The CDR3: CAWSVQGAWEAFF. CDR3 bases: TGTGCCTGGAGTGTTCAGGGGGCTTGGGAAGCTTTCTTT. The chain employs TRBV30 and TRBJ1-1; 8 positions match TRBD1. V shed 0 bases and J 8 bases; nucleotides not matched to a gene: 5. Looked up from germline, CDR1 is GTSNPN and CDR2 is SVGIG (reference sequence). The CDR3 sequence is 13 residues long.

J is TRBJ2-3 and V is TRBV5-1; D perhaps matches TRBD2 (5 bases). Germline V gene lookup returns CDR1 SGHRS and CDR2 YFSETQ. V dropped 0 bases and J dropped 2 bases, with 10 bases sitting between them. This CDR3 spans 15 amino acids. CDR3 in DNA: TGCGCCAGCAGCTTGGCCGGGATAGCCACAGATACGCAGTATTTT. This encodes CASSLAGIATDTQYF. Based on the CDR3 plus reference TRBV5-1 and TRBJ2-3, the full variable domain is KAGVTQTPRYLIKTRGQQVTLSCSPISGHRSVSWYQQTPGQGLQFLFEYFSETQRNKGNFPGRFSGRQFSNSRSEMNVSTLELGDSALYLCASSLAGIATDTQYFGPGTRLTVL.

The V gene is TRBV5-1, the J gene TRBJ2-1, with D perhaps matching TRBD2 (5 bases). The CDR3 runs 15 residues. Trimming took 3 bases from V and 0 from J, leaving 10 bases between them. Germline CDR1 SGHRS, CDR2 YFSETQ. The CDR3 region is CASSSLRDSYNEQFF. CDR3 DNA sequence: TGCGCCAGCAGCTCCCTACGGGACTCCTACAATGAGCAGTTCTTC.

CDR3 sequence reads: CASSPDRGDEAFF. The DNA of the CDR3 is TGCGCCAGCAGTCCGGACAGGGGCGATGAAGCTTTCTTT. This chain connects TRBV4-1 to TRBJ1-1; 9 bases line up with TRBD1. CDR1 is MGHRA, CDR2 YSYEKL, per germline. With 6 bases clipped from V and 7 bases from J, the junction kept 6 bases outside the gene matches. The CDR3 has 13 amino acids.

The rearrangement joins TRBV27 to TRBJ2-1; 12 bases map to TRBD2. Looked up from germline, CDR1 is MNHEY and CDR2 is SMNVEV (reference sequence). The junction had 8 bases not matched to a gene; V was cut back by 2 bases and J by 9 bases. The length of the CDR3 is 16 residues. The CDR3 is CASSLNSLAGGIEQFF. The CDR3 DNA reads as TGTGCCAGCAGTTTAAATAGCCTAGCGGGAGGGATTGAGCAGTTCTTC.

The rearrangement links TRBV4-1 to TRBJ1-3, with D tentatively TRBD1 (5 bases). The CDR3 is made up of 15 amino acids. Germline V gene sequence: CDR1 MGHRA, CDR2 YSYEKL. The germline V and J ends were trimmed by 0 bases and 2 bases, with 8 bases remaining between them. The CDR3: CASSQDQGTGNTIYF. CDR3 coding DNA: TGCGCCAGCAGCCAAGATCAGGGAACTGGAAACACCATATATTTT.

CDR3 loop: CASSLAPTGGGGELFF. The CDR3 DNA reads TGCGCCAGCAGCTTGGCCCCAACAGGTGGTGGCGGGGAGCTGTTTTTT. V usage is TRBV5-1 and J usage is TRBJ2-2, with D possibly matching TRBD1 (5 bases). There are 16 residues in the CDR3. V lost 0 bases and J lost 7, with 16 bases in between. CDR1 and CDR2 from the germline V gene are SGHRS and YFSETQ. Filled out from reference TRBV5-1 and TRBJ2-2, the complete variable domain reads KAGVTQTPRYLIKTRGQQVTLSCSPISGHRSVSWYQQTPGQGLQFLFEYFSETQRNKGNFPGRFSGRQFSNSRSEMNVSTLELGDSALYLCASSLAPTGGGGELFFGEGSRLTVL.

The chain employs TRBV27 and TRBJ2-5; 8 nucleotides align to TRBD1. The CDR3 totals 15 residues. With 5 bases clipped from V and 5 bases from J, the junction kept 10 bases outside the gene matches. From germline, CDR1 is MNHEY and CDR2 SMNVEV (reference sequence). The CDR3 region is CASSMGGQGRETQYF. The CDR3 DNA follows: TGTGCCAGCAGTATGGGAGGACAGGGCAGGGAGACCCAGTACTTC.

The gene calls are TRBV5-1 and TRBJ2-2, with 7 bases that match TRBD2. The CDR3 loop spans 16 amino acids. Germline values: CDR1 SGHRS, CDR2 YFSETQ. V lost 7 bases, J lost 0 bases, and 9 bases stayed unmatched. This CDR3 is CASFGASGSNTGELFF. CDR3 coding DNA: TGCGCCAGCTTCGGGGCTAGCGGTTCGAACACCGGGGAGCTGTTTTTT.

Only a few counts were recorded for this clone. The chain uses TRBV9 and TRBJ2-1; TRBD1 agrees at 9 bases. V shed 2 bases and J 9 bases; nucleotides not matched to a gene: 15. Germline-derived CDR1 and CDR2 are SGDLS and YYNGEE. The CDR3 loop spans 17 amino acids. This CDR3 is CASSVATLDRGGSEQFF. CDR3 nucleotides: TGTGCCAGCAGCGTGGCAACTCTGGACAGGGGAGGGAGTGAGCAGTTCTTC.

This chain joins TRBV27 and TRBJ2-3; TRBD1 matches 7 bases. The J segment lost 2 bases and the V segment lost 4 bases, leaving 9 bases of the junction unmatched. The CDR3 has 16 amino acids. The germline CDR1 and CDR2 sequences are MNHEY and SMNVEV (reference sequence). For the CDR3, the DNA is TGTGCCAGCAGTTCGAGGGGACAGCTCTTCACAGATACGCAGTATTTT. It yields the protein CASSSRGQLFTDTQYF.

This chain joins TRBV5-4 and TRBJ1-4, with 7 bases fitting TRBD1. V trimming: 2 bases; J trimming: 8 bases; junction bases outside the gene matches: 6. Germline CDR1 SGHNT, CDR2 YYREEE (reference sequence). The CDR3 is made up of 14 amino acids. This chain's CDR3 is CASSLEGAGEKLFF. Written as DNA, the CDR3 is TGTGCCAGCAGCTTAGAGGGGGCAGGCGAAAAACTGTTTTTT.

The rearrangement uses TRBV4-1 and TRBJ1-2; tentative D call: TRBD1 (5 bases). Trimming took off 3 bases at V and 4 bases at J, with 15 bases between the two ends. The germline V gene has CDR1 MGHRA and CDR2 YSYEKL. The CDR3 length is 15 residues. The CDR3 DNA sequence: TGCGCCAGCAGCCACCCCGCGGGGGGGGTCTATGGCTACACCTTC. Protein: CASSHPAGGVYGYTF.

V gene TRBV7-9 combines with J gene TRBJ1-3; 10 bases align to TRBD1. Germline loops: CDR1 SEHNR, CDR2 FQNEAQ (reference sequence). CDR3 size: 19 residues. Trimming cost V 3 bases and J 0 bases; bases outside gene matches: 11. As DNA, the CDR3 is TGTGCCAGCAGCTTTTCCGGACAGGGGGATTTAGGCTCTGGAAACACCATATATTTT. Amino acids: CASSFSGQGDLGSGNTIYF.